These 10 T cell receptor beta chains share one sample of origin, sequenced in a study of cytomegalovirus exposure and HLA in healthy donors (dated by TCRdb to about 2017). Library generation was performed with the immunoSEQ multiplex PCR assay. The multiplex PCR relied on a mix of 60 forward primers for TCR Vbeta segments and 13 reverse primers for TCR Jbeta segments. TCRdb took this table from immuneACCESS and kept in-frame rearrangements with V and J called. Such tables lack part of the clones; where checked against another copy, unresolved V genes explain under half of the gap, and the rest is unexplained. The sample table shows about 160,000 clones, and around 74% are seen once. Of the sample, about 1.9% is held by the ten largest clones. Specimen: PBMCs. These receptor sequences come from a female donor in good health and CMV-seronegative.

V and J are TRBV7-3 and TRBJ1-1; D ambiguous. The germline V and J ends were trimmed by 2 bases and 1 base, with 5 bases remaining between them. Looked up from germline, CDR1 is SGHTA and CDR2 is FQGTGA. The CDR3 runs to 13 residues. The CDR3: CASSLRRNTEAFF. The CDR3 region has the DNA TGTGCCAGCAGCTTACGGAGGAACACTGAAGCTTTCTTT.

V usage is TRBV29-1 and J usage is TRBJ1-2, with D unresolved. CDR3 length equals 13 residues. Trimming shortened V by 5 bases and J by 4 bases, and 14 bases separated the two germline ends. Germline V gene data show CDR1 as SQVTM and CDR2 as ANQGSEA. CDR3 in DNA: TGCAGCGTTCCCCCCCTAGGAACCTATGGCTACACCTTC. Residues: CSVPPLGTYGYTF.

The chain has TRBV4-2 and TRBJ2-5, with D possibly matching TRBD2 (5 bases). The last part of the DNA fits TRBJ2-7 better; the J call may be wrong. CDR3 size: 16 residues. Germline CDR1 LGHNA, CDR2 YNFKEQ. CDR3 nucleotides: TGTGCCAGCAGCCAAGATCTAGCTATCCCGGGCTACGAGCAGTACTTC. Its translation is CASSQDLAIPGYEQYF.

The chain links TRBV5-4 to TRBJ2-3, with 8 bases that match TRBD2. Germline V gene lookup returns CDR1 SGHNT and CDR2 YYREEE (reference sequence). The junction had 4 bases not matched to a gene; V was cut back by 4 bases and J by 0 bases. The CDR3 contains 15 residues. The CDR3 protein is CASSELAESTDTQYF. DNA for the CDR3: TGTGCCAGCAGCGAACTAGCGGAAAGCACAGATACGCAGTATTTT.

The V and J genes are TRBV7-9 and TRBJ2-5; TRBD2 matches 12 bases. With 4 bases clipped from V and 0 bases from J, the junction kept 3 bases outside the gene matches. This CDR3 has 16 amino acids. Germline V gene data show CDR1 as SEHNR and CDR2 as FQNEAQ (reference sequence). CDR3 nucleotides: TGTGCCAGCAGCTATACTAGCGGGGGGAACCAAGAGACCCAGTACTTC. Translation gives CASSYTSGGNQETQYF.

The chain couples TRBV11-2 to TRBJ1-2, with 11 bases fitting TRBD1. The CDR3 is 15 residues long. Germline assignment: CDR1 SGHAT and CDR2 FQNNGV. After removal of 1 base from V and 3 bases from J, the junction contained 1 base not matched to a gene. The CDR3 here is CASSLGTGGYYGYTF. The DNA for the CDR3 is TGTGCCAGCAGCTTAGGGACAGGGGGCTACTATGGCTACACCTTC.

J is TRBJ1-1 and V is TRBV2; D possibly corresponds to TRBD1 (6 bases). V was shortened by 0 bases and J by 7 bases, with 9 bases between the two germline ends. Per germline, CDR1 SNHLY and CDR2 FYNNEI. The CDR3 runs 13 residues. In DNA form, the CDR3 reads TGTGCCAGCAGTGAAGCAGGGGGGGTTGAAGCTTTCTTT. As protein: CASSEAGGVEAFF.

Worth noting for this clone: This same CDR3 is encoded by further DNA sequences in the sample. V usage is TRBV6-5 and J usage is TRBJ1-1; 9 bases align to TRBD1. V lost 6 bases to trimming and J lost 8 bases; unmatched junction nucleotides: 13. The CDR3 extends over 15 amino acids. Germline-derived CDR1 and CDR2 are MNHEY and SVGAGI. The DNA for the CDR3 is TGTGCCAGCAGGAACAGGGGGCCGGTTCCAGACGAAGCTTTCTTT. It encodes CASRNRGPVPDEAFF.

V usage is TRBV19 and J usage is TRBJ1-2; 11 nucleotides line up with TRBD1. With 8 bases clipped from V and 4 bases from J, the junction kept 9 bases outside the gene matches. There are 15 residues in the CDR3. In germline, CDR1 is LNHDA, CDR2 SQIVND (reference sequence). This CDR3 reads CASWPQGQGAYGYTF. For the CDR3, the DNA is TGTGCCAGTTGGCCACAAGGACAGGGGGCCTATGGCTACACCTTC.

V gene TRBV5-4 combines with J gene TRBJ1-2, with 7 bases that match TRBD1. CDR1 and CDR2 from the germline V gene are SGHNT and YYREEE (reference sequence). V lost 0 bases to trimming and J lost 0 bases; unmatched junction nucleotides: 8. The CDR3 runs to 17 residues. CDR3 coding DNA: TGTGCCAGCAGCTTGGCGCCAGGGGGACCTACTAACTATGGCTACACCTTC. It encodes CASSLAPGGPTNYGYTF.